What follows is one T cell receptor (beta chain) and its context. These data are taken from a study of blood T cell repertoires in COVID-19. The CDR3 consists of 15 residues. V was shortened by 8 bases and J by 11 bases, with 25 bases between the two germline ends. From germline, CDR1 is WSHSY and CDR2 SAAADI. Sequenced by immunoSEQ multiplex PCR; TCRdb stores in-frame clones only, minus some. The sample contains around 31,000 clones, roughly 87% of which appear only once. Sample: peripheral blood. This chain joins TRBV10-2 and TRBJ1-5; weak D call: TRBD1 (5 bases). The receptor was isolated from a man between 60 and 70 years old with COVID-19, enrolled during active disease. The CDR3 sequence: CASRPEASPGGAQHF. The CDR3 coding sequence is TGCGCCAGCCGGCCTGAGGCGTCACCTGGGGGGGCCCAGCATTTT.